This passage covers 9 T cell receptor beta chains from one sample sequenced in a study of shared clonotypes between healthy human individuals. Assay used: immunoSEQ multiplex PCR; TCRdb lists only in-frame clones, some missing. Here the sample spans under 1,100,000 clones, around 78% being singletons. Sequencing used memory CD4+ T cells from PBMCs. Subset defined: CD45RA-negative fraction. The receptor source for this set is a young man in good health. Some clones in this sample may be carry-over from other donors' samples.

The genes are TRBV28 and TRBJ1-1, with 7 positions matching TRBD1. Germline CDR1 is MDHEN and CDR2 is SYDVKM. V shed 7 bases, J shed 8 bases, and the junction held 7 bases outside the gene matches. The CDR3 has 12 amino acids. CDR3 DNA: TGTGCCAGCACCATACCACAGGGGGAAGCTTTCTTT. Encoded protein: CASTIPQGEAFF.

The chain carries TRBV7-9 and TRBJ2-7, with D maybe TRBD1 (5 bases). Per germline, CDR1 SEHNR and CDR2 FQNEAQ (reference sequence). This CDR3 comprises 16 residues. V was cut by 1 base and J by 5 bases, with 18 bases left in between. CDR3 protein: CASSLDWRSLGDEQYF. The DNA for the CDR3 is TGTGCCAGCAGCTTAGATTGGCGGAGTCTAGGGGACGAGCAGTACTTC. Full variable domain (rest looked up from reference TRBV7-9 and TRBJ2-7): DTGVSQNPRHKITKRGQNVTFRCDPISEHNRLYWYRQTLGQGPEFLTYFQNEAQLEKSRLLSDRFSAERPKGSFSTLEIQRTEQGDSAMYLCASSLDWRSLGDEQYFGPGTRLTVT.

This chain links TRBV7-9 with TRBJ2-7; TRBD2 aligns across 16 bases. The CDR3 consists of 16 residues. CDR1 is SEHNR and CDR2 is FQNEAQ in the germline V gene (reference sequence). V was clipped by 4 bases and J by 6 bases; unmatched bases: 6. The CDR3 reads CASSSGLAGGPGEQYF. For the CDR3, the DNA is TGTGCCAGCAGCTCGGGACTAGCGGGAGGGCCTGGCGAGCAGTACTTC.

Notes on this clone: Additional DNA sequences in this sample encode the identical CDR3. DNA for the CDR3: TGCGCCAGCAGCTCCGGACAAGGCTCCTACGAGCAGTACTTC. It yields the protein CASSSGQGSYEQYF. V is TRBV5-1 and J is TRBJ2-7; D might be TRBD1 (5 bases). This CDR3 is built from 14 residues. Trimming cost V 3 bases and J 0 bases, with 10 bases left between them. Per germline, CDR1 SGHRS and CDR2 YFSETQ.

The chain is built from TRBV5-6 and TRBJ2-1, with D unresolved. Trimming left V 0 bases short and J 0 bases short, with 10 bases between. Germline loops: CDR1 SGHDT, CDR2 YYEEEE. The CDR3 covers 16 residues. CDR3 nucleotides: TGTGCCAGCAGCTTGGAAAGGCGGAACTCCTACAATGAGCAGTTCTTC. Translated: CASSLERRNSYNEQFF.

V gene TRBV5-1 combines with J gene TRBJ2-5; D might be TRBD1 or TRBD2, each matching 5 bases. Germline V gene lookup returns CDR1 SGHRS and CDR2 YFSETQ. The CDR3 is 14 amino acids. The V and J ends lost 2 bases and 0 bases respectively, with 8 bases between them. The CDR3 DNA is TGCGCCAGCAGCTTCCGGGACCACCAAGAGACCCAGTACTTC. Translation gives CASSFRDHQETQYF.

The chain employs TRBV10-3 and TRBJ1-1; weak D call: TRBD1 (6 bases). The CDR3 has 15 residues. The germline V gene has CDR1 ENHRY and CDR2 SYGVKD. Trimming shortened V by 6 bases and J by 0 bases, and 14 bases separated the two germline ends. Here the CDR3 reads CAISDHRVVNTEAFF. The CDR3 DNA is TGTGCCATCAGCGACCACAGGGTAGTGAACACTGAAGCTTTCTTT.

This clone was seen a single time. This rearrangement joins TRBV28 to TRBJ1-2; 8 bases align to TRBD1. The V gene's germline CDR1 is MDHEN and CDR2 SYDVKM. There are 15 residues in the CDR3. V lost 4 bases and J lost 4; bases outside the gene matches: 8. CDR3 DNA: TGTGCCAGCAGTTCCTTGGACAGGGATGGCTATGGCTACACCTTC. Translated: CASSSLDRDGYGYTF.

V gene TRBV11-2 combines with J gene TRBJ1-2; D gene unclear. Trimming cost V 5 bases and J 3 bases, with 7 bases left between them. This CDR3 is built from 12 residues. CDR1 SGHAT and CDR2 FQNNGV come from the germline V gene. The CDR3 DNA reads TGTGCCAGCAGCGCAAGGGACTATGGCTACACCTTC. Translating gives CASSARDYGYTF. The whole variable domain, filled in from reference TRBV11-2 and TRBJ1-2, reads EAGVAQSPRYKIIEKRQSVAFWCNPISGHATLYWYQQILGQGPKLLIQFQNNGVVDDSQLPKDRFSAERLKGVDSTLKIQPAKLEDSAVYLCASSARDYGYTFGSGTRLTVV.